One sample yielded the 28 T cell receptor beta chains listed below, sequenced in a study of T cells in Graves' hyperthyroidism and ophthalmopathy. Amplification targeted TCR beta CDR3 regions from RNA transcripts. A set of HTBI primers served as the primers for a first-round RT-PCR of the TCR CDR3. TCRdb re-called the multiplex PCR reads with MiXCR, one entry per CDR3 protein. In the table there are 350,000 to 400,000 distinct CDR3 sequences, about 15% of which are singletons. Sequenced sample: blood. The receptors stem from a woman aged 55-70 years with Graves' hyperthyroidism.

This clonotype was observed at least ten times. V gene TRBV7-3 combines with J gene TRBJ2-2, with 10 bases identical to TRBD2. The J segment lost 2 bases and the V segment lost 0 bases, leaving 6 bases of the junction unmatched. Germline assignment: CDR1 SGHTA and CDR2 FQGTGA. CDR3 length: 18 amino acids. CDR3 sequence reads: CASSLTGELAGNTGELFF. CDR3 sequence (DNA): TGTGCCAGCAGCTTAACAGGCGAACTAGCGGGAAACACCGGGGAGCTGTTTTTT.

This clonotype was seen at least ten times. The rearrangement links TRBV28 to TRBJ2-3; D possibly corresponds to TRBD2 (6 bases). Germline V gene data show CDR1 as MDHEN and CDR2 as SYDVKM. The V end lost 2 bases, the J end lost 2 bases, and 11 bases lay between the germline ends. This CDR3 is 15 amino acids long. CDR3 nucleotide sequence: TGTGCCAGCAGTTTACGGGCGGGACTCACAGATACGCAGTATTTT. This encodes CASSLRAGLTDTQYF.

This clonotype was observed a few times. The chain uses TRBV24-1 and TRBJ2-1, with 8 positions matching TRBD2. The CDR3 is 17 amino acids. The V segment lost 7 bases and the J segment 5 bases; nucleotides outside the gene matches: 15. The germline V gene encodes CDR1 KGHDR and CDR2 SFDVKD. The CDR3 nucleotides read TGTGCCACCAGGGGCAATCTCGGAGCGGGAGTCGACAATGAGCAGTTCTTC. Translated: CATRGNLGAGVDNEQFF.

The rearrangement links TRBV11-3 to TRBJ2-1; D is undetermined. Germline V lookup: CDR1 SGHNT, CDR2 YENEEA. V was shortened by 6 bases and J by 5 bases, with 14 bases between the two germline ends. There are 14 residues in the CDR3. The CDR3 DNA reads as TGTGCCAGCAGTTCCGAGACACCCGACAATGAGCAGTTCTTC. It is translated as CASSSETPDNEQFF. The full variable domain, completed using reference TRBV11-3 and TRBJ2-1, is EAGVVQSPRYKIIEKKQPVAFWCNPISGHNTLYWYLQNLGQGPELLIRYENEEAVDDSQLPKDRFSAERLKGVDSTLKIQPAELGDSAVYLCASSSETPDNEQFFGPGTRLTVL.

This clonotype was observed many times. V is TRBV5-1 and J is TRBJ2-3, with 9 bases lining up with TRBD2. Germline loops: CDR1 SGHRS, CDR2 YFSETQ. V dropped 4 bases and J dropped 3; count of bases not matched to a gene: 6. The CDR3 has 15 residues. CDR3 DNA sequence: TGCGCCAGCAGCCCCGAGACTAGCGGAACAGATACGCAGTATTTT. It yields the protein CASSPETSGTDTQYF.

This clonotype was counted only a few times. This may come from a read error, since a much larger clone is one base off. V and J are TRBV2 and TRBJ2-1, with D unresolved. The germline CDR1 and CDR2 sequences are SNHLY and FYNNEI. Trimming removed 5 bases from V and 0 bases from J, with 11 bases in between. This CDR3 contains 15 residues. This chain's CDR3 is CASSLKWSSYNEQFF. CDR3 nucleotides: TGTGCCAGCAGTCTAAAGTGGAGCTCCTACAATGAGCAGTTCTTC.

This clonotype was seen ten or more times. The CDR3 DNA reads as TGTGCCAGCAGCAAAAGTGACGGTACACCTTTCTTT. This gives the protein CASSKSDGTPFF. The V gene is TRBV5-5, the J gene TRBJ1-1, with D unclear. Germline V CDR1 and CDR2: SGHKS, YYEKEE (reference sequence). V was trimmed by 4 bases and J by 12 bases, leaving 16 bases between them. This CDR3 is 12 amino acids long.

This clonotype was counted many times. The chain has TRBV28 and TRBJ1-5, with a weak D call TRBD1 (5 bases). The ends were cut back, 7 bases at V and 7 bases at J, with 11 bases in the middle. From germline, CDR1 is MDHEN and CDR2 SYDVKM. The CDR3 has 12 residues. CDR3 sequence: CASTRGGQPQHF. The CDR3 region has the DNA TGTGCCAGCACAAGGGGCGGACAGCCCCAGCATTTT.

This clonotype occurred many times. The V and J genes are TRBV20-1 and TRBJ2-5; possible D gene TRBD2, 6 bases. Trimming stripped 5 bases from V and 2 bases from J, with 12 bases between. The CDR3 runs to 13 residues. The germline CDR1 and CDR2 sequences are DFQATT and SNEGSKA (reference sequence). This CDR3 is CSAGKRVQETQYF. CDR3 bases: TGCAGTGCTGGGAAGCGGGTTCAAGAGACCCAGTACTTC.

The gene calls are TRBV30 and TRBJ1-1; the match to TRBD1 covers 7 bases. Germline V gene data show CDR1 as GTSNPN and CDR2 as SVGIG (reference sequence). Germline trimming cut 5 bases from V and 8 bases from J; bases unmatched to any gene: 5. The CDR3 loop spans 11 amino acids. CDR3: CAWGGTAEAFF. CDR3 in DNA: TGTGCCTGGGGGGGGACAGCCGAAGCTTTCTTT.

This clonotype has ten or more counts. V gene TRBV11-2 combines with J gene TRBJ1-6; D ambiguous. The CDR3 is made up of 13 amino acids. CDR1 is SGHAT, CDR2 FQNNGV, per germline. The germline V and J ends were trimmed by 3 bases and 7 bases, with 7 bases remaining between them. This chain's CDR3 is CASSFGPNSPLHF. CDR3 sequence (DNA): TGTGCCAGCAGCTTTGGCCCGAATTCACCCCTCCACTTT.

This clonotype occurred many times. The chain employs TRBV20-1 and TRBJ2-1; D possibly corresponds to TRBD1 (5 bases). The CDR3 length is 12 residues. The germline CDR1 and CDR2 sequences are DFQATT and SNEGSKA (reference sequence). Between the trimmed V and J ends, which lost 0 bases and 9 bases, there was a span of 9 bases. The DNA of the CDR3 is TGCAGTGCTAGAGAAGGGGCCGGTGAGCAGTTCTTC. Protein: CSAREGAGEQFF.

This clonotype has at least ten counts. The chain is built from TRBV12-3 or TRBV12-4 and TRBJ2-6, with 7 bases aligning to TRBD1. The junction had 4 bases not matched to a gene; V was cut back by 6 bases and J by 2 bases. The CDR3 length is 15 residues. In nucleotides, the CDR3 is TGTGCCAGCAGACCCGGGACAGCTGGGGCCAACGTCCTGACTTTC. The encoded protein is CASRPGTAGANVLTF.

The gene calls are TRBV12-5 and TRBJ2-1; the D gene is possibly TRBD2 (6 bases). V shed 0 bases and J shed 5 bases, with 17 bases lying between them. CDR1 and CDR2 from the germline V gene are LGHNT and FRNRAP. This CDR3 has 17 amino acids. Written as DNA, the CDR3 is TGTGCTAGTGGTTTGGTACCCCGCCCTAGCGTAAACAATGAGCAGTTCTTC. The encoded protein is CASGLVPRPSVNNEQFF.

This clonotype came up many times. The rearrangement uses TRBV30 and TRBJ1-2, with TRBD1 matching 8 bases. The germline gives CDR1 GTSNPN, CDR2 SVGIG (reference sequence). Trimming at V came to 0 bases and at J to 8 bases, leaving 5 bases not matched to a gene. This CDR3 is 13 amino acids long. CDR3 in DNA: TGTGCCTGGAGTGTACAGGGGGAAAGAGGCTACACCTTC. Its protein product is CAWSVQGERGYTF.

V is TRBV12-5 and J is TRBJ1-1; D remains ambiguous. Trimming pared 4 bases from V and 5 bases from J, leaving 20 bases between. Germline CDR1 and CDR2: LGHNT and FRNRAP. The CDR3 runs 16 residues. CDR3 nucleotides: TGTGCTAGTGGTTCCTATCCGGGCCCCGTTGGGACTGAAGCTTTCTTT. Its translation: CASGSYPGPVGTEAFF.

As for this clonotype: A much more abundant neighbour one base away suggests this may be a read error. The chain carries TRBV28 and TRBJ1-5; 9 positions agree with TRBD1. The V gene end was trimmed by 5 bases and the J gene end by 5 bases; junction bases not matched to a gene: 4. The germline V gene encodes CDR1 MDHEN and CDR2 SYDVKM. The CDR3 runs 14 residues. The CDR3 DNA sequence: TGTGCCAGCAGTCGGGACAGGGACGATCAGCCCCAGCATTTT. Translating it yields CASSRDRDDQPQHF. Full variable domain (remainder filled in from reference TRBV28 and TRBJ1-5): DVKVTQSSRYLVKRTGEKVFLECVQDMDHENMFWYRQDPGLGLRLIYFSYDVKMKEKGDIPEGYSVSREKKERFSLILESASTNQTSMYLCASSRDRDDQPQHFGDGTRLSIL.

This clonotype appeared many times. The V gene is TRBV12-3 or TRBV12-4, the J gene TRBJ2-5, with 7 positions matching TRBD1. The CDR3 is made up of 14 amino acids. J was trimmed by 4 bases and V by 5 bases; bases with no gene match: 7. DNA for the CDR3: TGTGCCAGCAGTCGACAGGGTTTTCGAGAGACCCAGTACTTC. It translates to CASSRQGFRETQYF.

There are many counts of this clonotype. The chain joins TRBV5-5 to TRBJ2-1, with 9 bases aligning to TRBD2. Losses at the gene ends were 6 bases for V and 2 bases for J; bases not matched to a gene: 6. The CDR3 has 15 residues. Germline V gene sequence: CDR1 SGHKS, CDR2 YYEKEE (reference sequence). The CDR3 DNA follows: TGTGCCAGCAACATAGCGGGAGAGGCCTACAATGAGCAGTTCTTC. The encoded protein is CASNIAGEAYNEQFF.

This clonotype was seen at least ten times. V is TRBV2 and J is TRBJ2-1, with 7 bases matching TRBD2. J lost 7 bases, V lost 5 bases, and 8 bases had no gene match. Germline CDR1 and CDR2: SNHLY and FYNNEI. The CDR3 is made up of 14 amino acids. CDR3 loop: CASSYSRRENEQFF. The DNA of the CDR3 is TGTGCCAGCAGTTATTCGCGGCGGGAGAATGAGCAGTTCTTC.

The chain employs TRBV5-5 and TRBJ2-3; D call uncertain. The V gene's germline CDR1 is SGHKS and CDR2 YYEKEE (reference sequence). CDR3 length equals 14 residues. V was trimmed by 0 bases and J by 2 bases, leaving 7 bases between them. In DNA form, the CDR3 reads TGTGCCAGCAGCTTGGTAGGGAACACAGATACGCAGTATTTT. Protein: CASSLVGNTDTQYF. The full variable domain, completed using reference TRBV5-5 and TRBJ2-3, is DAGVTQSPTHLIKTRGQQVTLRCSPISGHKSVSWYQQVLGQGPQFIFQYYEKEERGRGNFPDRFSARQFPNYSSELNVNALLLGDSALYLCASSLVGNTDTQYFGPGTRLTVL.

The sample holds a few counts of this clonotype. V usage is TRBV24-1 and J usage is TRBJ2-1; TRBD1 matches at 9 bases. Germline V gene data show CDR1 as KGHDR and CDR2 as SFDVKD. This CDR3 contains 13 residues. Trimming cost V 10 bases and J 7 bases; bases outside gene matches: 7. The CDR3 loop is CATGQGSENEQFF. The CDR3 DNA sequence: TGTGCCACAGGACAGGGGAGTGAGAATGAGCAGTTCTTC.

The V gene is TRBV10-3, the J gene TRBJ2-5; TRBD2 matches 13 bases. Per the germline V gene, CDR1 is ENHRY and CDR2 is SYGVKD. The junction had 4 bases not matched to a gene; V was cut back by 4 bases and J by 5 bases. The CDR3 sequence is 15 residues long. The CDR3, as DNA: TGTGCCATCAGTGGGACTAGCGGGAGCGGGGAGACCCAGTACTTC. It codes for CAISGTSGSGETQYF.

In its sample, this clonotype was seen once. The chain recombines TRBV12-3 or TRBV12-4 with TRBJ2-1, with TRBD2 matching over 7 bases. CDR3 length equals 16 residues. The V segment lost 6 bases and the J segment 0 bases; nucleotides outside the gene matches: 8. The CDR3 protein is CASRGRLAGSYNEQFF. DNA of the CDR3: TGTGCCAGCAGAGGAAGACTAGCTGGCTCCTACAATGAGCAGTTCTTC.

The rearrangement joins TRBV9 to TRBJ2-5; the D gene could be TRBD1 or TRBD2 (6 bases each). With 0 bases removed from V and 4 bases from J, the gap between germline ends came to 13 bases. Germline V gene lookup returns CDR1 SGDLS and CDR2 YYNGEE. This CDR3 spans 15 amino acids. CDR3 nucleotide sequence: TGTGCCAGCAGCGTAGAGGGGGGTCGCGGAGAGACCCAGTACTTC. Protein sequence: CASSVEGGRGETQYF. The full variable domain, in which reference TRBV9 and TRBJ2-5 provide the parts outside the CDR3, is DSGVTQTPKHLITATGQRVTLRCSPRSGDLSVYWYQQSLDQGLQFLIQYYNGEERAKGNILERFSAQQFPDLHSELNLSSLELGDSALYFCASSVEGGRGETQYFGPGTRLLVL.

The rearrangement links TRBV7-2 to TRBJ1-2; weak D call: TRBD1 (6 bases). The CDR3 consists of 13 residues. Trimming pared 7 bases from V and 4 bases from J, leaving 13 bases between. In germline, CDR1 is SGHTA, CDR2 FQGNSA. In DNA, the CDR3 is TGTGCCAGCACTAGCACAGGGACCTATGGCTACACCTTC. Its translation: CASTSTGTYGYTF.

The chain carries TRBV15 and TRBJ2-1; either TRBD1 or TRBD2 may fit D (5 bases each). The CDR3 covers 14 residues. Trimming pared 0 bases from V and 10 bases from J, leaving 13 bases between. CDR1 and CDR2 from the germline V gene are LNHNV and YYDKDF (reference sequence). The CDR3, as DNA: TGTGCCACCAGCAGAGATATGGGGACGGTCGAGCAGTTCTTC. As protein: CATSRDMGTVEQFF.

This rearrangement joins TRBV2 to TRBJ2-6; no clear D. Between the trimmed V and J ends, which lost 6 bases and 3 bases, there was a span of 12 bases. Germline values: CDR1 SNHLY, CDR2 FYNNEI. The CDR3 is 15 residues long. The CDR3 loop reads CASSSSLFGANVLTF. DNA for the CDR3: TGTGCCAGCAGCTCCAGCTTATTTGGGGCCAACGTCCTGACTTTC.